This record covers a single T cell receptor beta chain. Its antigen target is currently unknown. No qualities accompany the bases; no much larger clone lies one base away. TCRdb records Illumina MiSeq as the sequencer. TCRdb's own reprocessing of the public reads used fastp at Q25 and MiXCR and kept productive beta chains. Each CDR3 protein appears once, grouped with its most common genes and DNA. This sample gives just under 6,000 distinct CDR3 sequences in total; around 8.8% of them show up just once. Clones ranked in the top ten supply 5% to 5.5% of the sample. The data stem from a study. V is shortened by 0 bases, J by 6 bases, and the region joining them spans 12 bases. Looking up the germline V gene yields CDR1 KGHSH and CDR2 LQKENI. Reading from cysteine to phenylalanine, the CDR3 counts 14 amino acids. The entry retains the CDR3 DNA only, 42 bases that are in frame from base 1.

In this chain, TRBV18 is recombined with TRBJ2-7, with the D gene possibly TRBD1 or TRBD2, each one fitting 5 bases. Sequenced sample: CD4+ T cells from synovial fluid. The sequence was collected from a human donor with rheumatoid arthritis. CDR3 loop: CASSPPSGLGEQYF. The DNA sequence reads TGTGCCAGCTCACCACCGTCGGGGCTGGGCGAGCAGTACTTC.